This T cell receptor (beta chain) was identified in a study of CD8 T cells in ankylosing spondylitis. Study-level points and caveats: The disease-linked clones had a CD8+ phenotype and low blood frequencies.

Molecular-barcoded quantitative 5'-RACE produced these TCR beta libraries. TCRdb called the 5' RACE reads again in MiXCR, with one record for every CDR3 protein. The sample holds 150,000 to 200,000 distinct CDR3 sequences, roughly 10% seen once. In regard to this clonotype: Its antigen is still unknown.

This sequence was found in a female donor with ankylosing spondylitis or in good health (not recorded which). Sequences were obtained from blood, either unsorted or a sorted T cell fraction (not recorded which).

The CDR3 is CASSSSGSMVNEQFF. CDR3 coding DNA: TGCGCCAGCAGCTCTAGCGGGAGTATGGTTAATGAGCAGTTCTTC. The genes are TRBV5-1 and TRBJ2-1; 10 bases agree with TRBD2. The CDR3 loop spans 15 amino acids. V shed 3 bases, J shed 7 bases, and the junction held 7 bases outside the gene matches. The germline CDR1 and CDR2 sequences are SGHRS and YFSETQ.